The 30 T cell receptor beta chains below come from one sample, sequenced in a study of blood T cell repertoires in COVID-19. The repertoire was sequenced with immunoSEQ multiplex PCR; TCRdb's copy has only in-frame clones and lacks some. The sample has 250,000 to 350,000 clones; about 85% are singletons. The sequenced sample consisted of peripheral blood. The receptors were gathered from a man younger than 30 with active or convalescent COVID-19.

The chain carries TRBV7-8 and TRBJ1-6, with 9 bases lining up with TRBD1. The CDR3 spans 17 residues. J lost 3 bases, V lost 3 bases, and 6 bases had no gene match. Germline CDR1 SGHVS, CDR2 FQNEAQ. CDR3 coding DNA: TGTGCCAGCAGCTTTTACGGACAGGGGAGCTATAATTCACCCCTCCACTTT. Translation gives CASSFYGQGSYNSPLHF. Based on the CDR3 plus reference TRBV7-8 and TRBJ1-6, the full variable domain is GAGVSQSPRYKVAKRGQDVALRCDPISGHVSLFWYQQALGQGPEFLTYFQNEAQLDKSGLPSDRFFAERPEGSVSTLKIQRTQQEDSAVYLCASSFYGQGSYNSPLHFGNGTRLTVT.

The chain has TRBV18 and TRBJ2-7, with D maybe TRBD1 (6 bases). The ends were cut back, 5 bases at V and 2 bases at J, with 13 bases in the middle. CDR1 is KGHSH, CDR2 LQKENI, per germline. This CDR3 has 14 amino acids. The CDR3 sequence: CASSWDKGTYEQYF. DNA for the CDR3: TGTGCCAGCTCATGGGACAAAGGTACCTACGAGCAGTACTTC.

The chain links TRBV27 to TRBJ2-7, with 9 bases fitting TRBD1. Per the germline V gene, CDR1 is MNHEY and CDR2 is SMNVEV (reference sequence). V lost 2 bases and J lost 5; bases outside the gene matches: 1. The CDR3 runs 13 residues. Written as DNA, the CDR3 is TGTGCCAGCAGTTTACGGGACAGGGACGAGCAGTACTTC. Translation: CASSLRDRDEQYF.

The genes are TRBV28 and TRBJ2-7; 8 nucleotides line up with TRBD2. The V and J ends lost 5 bases and 4 bases, in that order; junction bases with no gene match: 13. Germline CDR1 is MDHEN and CDR2 is SYDVKM. This CDR3 contains 16 residues. This CDR3 is CASSKLVGLAFYEQYF. Written as DNA, the CDR3 is TGTGCCAGCAGTAAACTCGTTGGACTAGCTTTTTACGAGCAGTACTTC.

The chain employs TRBV19 and TRBJ1-5, with 7 bases that match TRBD1. The length of the CDR3 is 16 residues. The germline V gene has CDR1 LNHDA and CDR2 SQIVND (reference sequence). Trimming cost V 5 bases and J 0 bases; bases outside gene matches: 7. CDR3 residues: CASSVSGTASNQPQHF. Here the CDR3 DNA reads TGTGCCAGTAGTGTGTCCGGGACAGCTAGCAATCAGCCCCAGCATTTT.

This clone has more than one count but fewer than ten. The rearrangement links TRBV6-6 to TRBJ2-7, with 7 bases lining up with TRBD1. Losses at the gene ends were 5 bases for V and 5 bases for J; bases not matched to a gene: 3. In germline, CDR1 is MNHNY, CDR2 SVGAGI (reference sequence). The CDR3 extends over 12 amino acids. CDR3 nucleotide sequence: TGTGCCAGCAGTCTACAGGGGCACGAGCAGTACTTC. Protein: CASSLQGHEQYF.

This chain connects TRBV12-5 to TRBJ2-7; TRBD2 aligns across 9 bases. This CDR3 has 16 residues. After removal of 2 bases from V and 2 bases from J, the junction contained 7 bases not matched to a gene. The germline gives CDR1 LGHNT, CDR2 FRNRAP. CDR3 region: CASGLTRVAGAYEQYF. In nucleotides, the CDR3 is TGTGCTAGTGGTTTGACCCGGGTAGCGGGGGCCTACGAGCAGTACTTC.

The chain combines TRBV7-2 with TRBJ1-1; D ambiguous. Germline V gene lookup returns CDR1 SGHTA and CDR2 FQGNSA. The CDR3 covers 14 residues. The ends were cut back, 5 bases at V and 4 bases at J, with 14 bases in the middle. The CDR3 loop is CASSPGRRSTEAFF. CDR3 bases: TGTGCCAGCAGCCCCGGTCGTAGATCCACTGAAGCTTTCTTT. The whole variable domain, remainder taken from reference TRBV7-2 and TRBJ1-1, is GAGVSQSPSNKVTEKGKDVELRCDPISGHTALYWYRQSLGQGLEFLIYFQGNSAPDKSGLPSDRFSAERTGGSVSTLTIQRTQQEDSAVYLCASSPGRRSTEAFFGQGTRLTVV.

The gene calls are TRBV28 and TRBJ2-1; D might be TRBD2 (6 bases). Trimming stripped 1 base from V and 2 bases from J, with 12 bases between. The CDR3 is 16 residues long. Germline loops: CDR1 MDHEN, CDR2 SYDVKM. The CDR3 DNA reads TGTGCCAGCAGTTTATCCCCGGGAGCAGCCTACAATGAGCAGTTCTTC. Protein product: CASSLSPGAAYNEQFF.

This chain links TRBV5-1 with TRBJ1-1, with 7 bases aligning to TRBD1. V lost 0 bases, J lost 14 bases, and 4 bases stayed unmatched. This CDR3 is built from 11 residues. Germline lookup yields CDR1 SGHRS and CDR2 YFSETQ. The CDR3, as DNA: TGCGCCAGCAGCTTGGGACAGGGCGCCTTCTTT. The encoded protein is CASSLGQGAFF.

V usage is TRBV27 and J usage is TRBJ2-5; TRBD2 aligns across 7 bases. Germline CDR1 reads MNHEY; CDR2 reads SMNVEV (reference sequence). The CDR3 extends over 15 amino acids. V dropped 3 bases and J dropped 5; count of bases not matched to a gene: 9. The CDR3 nucleotides are TGTGCCAGCAGTTTTTGGGCCGACGGGGGGGAGACCCAGTACTTC. Translated, it gives CASSFWADGGETQYF.

This clone is a singleton in its sample. V gene TRBV6-5 combines with J gene TRBJ1-4, with D maybe TRBD1 (5 bases). This CDR3 is built from 14 residues. Looked up from germline, CDR1 is MNHEY and CDR2 is SVGAGI. Trimming took 8 bases from V and 8 from J, leaving 18 bases between them. The CDR3 region is CASHRLGLYEKLFF. The CDR3 DNA reads TGTGCCAGCCATCGCCTGGGACTCTACGAAAAACTGTTTTTT.

DNA for the CDR3: TGCGCCAGCAGCCAAGACTGGAACACTGAAGCTTTCTTT. This encodes CASSQDWNTEAFF. V and J are TRBV4-1 and TRBJ1-1; the D is unclear. Germline V CDR1 and CDR2: MGHRA, YSYEKL. The CDR3 has 13 amino acids. V was shortened by 0 bases and J by 1 base, with 3 bases between the two germline ends.

J is TRBJ2-1 and V is TRBV6-5, with 9 bases fitting TRBD2. The CDR3 runs 14 residues. V lost 2 bases, J lost 5 bases, and 1 base stayed unmatched. In germline, CDR1 is MNHEY, CDR2 SVGAGI. DNA of the CDR3: TGTGCCAGCAGTTACGGGACTAGCAACAATGAGCAGTTCTTC. This translates into CASSYGTSNNEQFF.

The genes are TRBV4-1 and TRBJ2-4, with a possible D match to TRBD2 (5 bases). Germline V gene lookup returns CDR1 MGHRA and CDR2 YSYEKL. The ends were cut back, 1 base at V and 0 bases at J, with 25 bases in the middle. This CDR3 spans 21 amino acids. DNA of the CDR3: TGCGCCAGCAGCCAAGCTGGGGTTGGCCCTAGCCCCGGGCGAGCCAAAAACATTCAGTACTTC. Protein: CASSQAGVGPSPGRAKNIQYF.

V usage is TRBV9 and J usage is TRBJ2-2; the D is unclear. Deletions cut 0 bases from V and 7 bases from J, with 7 bases between. Germline CDR1 and CDR2: SGDLS and YYNGEE. This CDR3 comprises 13 residues. CDR3 nucleotides: TGTGCCAGCAGCGTAGCTGAGGTCGGGGAGCTGTTTTTT. It is translated as CASSVAEVGELFF.

The chain uses TRBV6-1 and TRBJ1-6; D is undetermined. In germline, CDR1 is MNHNS, CDR2 SASEGT. The CDR3 loop spans 12 amino acids. Between the trimmed V and J ends, which lost 2 bases and 10 bases, there was a span of 6 bases. The CDR3 loop reads CASSEFQSPLHF. As DNA, the CDR3 is TGTGCCAGCAGTGAATTTCAATCACCCCTCCACTTT.

V gene TRBV5-1 combines with J gene TRBJ2-1, with 8 bases fitting TRBD1. Germline assignment: CDR1 SGHRS and CDR2 YFSETQ. CDR3 length equals 15 residues. With 5 bases clipped from V and 2 bases from J, the junction kept 6 bases outside the gene matches. CDR3 sequence (DNA): TGCGCCAGCAGACCCGGACAGGGACCCTACAATGAGCAGTTCTTC. Its protein product is CASRPGQGPYNEQFF.

The chain employs TRBV6-4 and TRBJ2-6, with D perhaps TRBD1 (6 bases). The CDR3 runs to 16 residues. Germline V gives CDR1 MRHNA, CDR2 SNTAGT. V was trimmed by 3 bases and J by 0 bases, leaving 9 bases between them. CDR3 sequence reads: CASSDTGNSGANVLTF. The CDR3 region has the DNA TGTGCCAGCAGTGATACAGGGAACTCTGGGGCCAACGTCCTGACTTTC.

This chain joins TRBV6-2 or TRBV6-3 and TRBJ2-1, with a weak D call TRBD1 (6 bases). CDR3 length: 15 amino acids. V lost 0 bases to trimming and J lost 6 bases, with 12 bases between them. The V gene's germline CDR1 is MNHEY and CDR2 SVGEGT. The CDR3 loop reads CASSYSTGQINEQFF. In DNA form, the CDR3 reads TGTGCCAGCAGTTACTCGACGGGACAAATCAATGAGCAGTTCTTC.

The chain links TRBV9 to TRBJ1-1; the D gene is possibly TRBD1 (6 bases). The CDR3 sequence is 14 residues long. With 5 bases removed from V and 8 bases from J, the gap between germline ends came to 19 bases. Per germline, CDR1 SGDLS and CDR2 YYNGEE. The CDR3 here is CASRRGSGSAEAFF. CDR3 sequence (DNA): TGTGCCAGCAGGAGGGGGTCGGGGAGTGCAGAAGCTTTCTTT.

The chain combines TRBV6-6 with TRBJ2-5, with TRBD2 matching over 14 bases. There are 18 residues in the CDR3. Trimming at V came to 5 bases and at J to 4 bases, leaving 12 bases not matched to a gene. Germline CDR1 MNHNY, CDR2 SVGAGI (reference sequence). The CDR3 region has the DNA TGTGCCAGCAGTCGTCTTGGGACTAGCGGGAGTGGAGCAGAGACCCAGTACTTC. It specifies CASSRLGTSGSGAETQYF.

This clone was seen many times. The chain recombines TRBV15 with TRBJ1-4; no firm D call. The CDR3 has 15 residues. Germline V gene data show CDR1 as LNHNV and CDR2 as YYDKDF (reference sequence). The V end was cut by 0 bases, the J end by 7 bases, with 12 bases between. The CDR3 sequence: CATSRDSGNSEKLFF. The DNA for the CDR3 is TGTGCCACCAGCAGAGATTCGGGGAATAGTGAAAAACTGTTTTTT.

This chain links TRBV6-5 with TRBJ1-1, with TRBD1 as a possible D gene (5 bases). The ends were cut back, 5 bases at V and 3 bases at J, with 10 bases in the middle. Germline V gives CDR1 MNHEY, CDR2 SVGAGI. The CDR3 sequence is 13 residues long. The CDR3 is CASSQTADTEAFF. As DNA, the CDR3 is TGTGCCAGCAGTCAGACAGCTGACACTGAAGCTTTCTTT.

The chain carries TRBV5-1 and TRBJ1-4, with 9 nucleotides matching TRBD1. The V and J ends lost 7 bases and 5 bases, in that order; junction bases with no gene match: 3. From germline, CDR1 is SGHRS and CDR2 YFSETQ. This CDR3 has 13 amino acids. CDR3 protein: CASGTGLNEKLFF. CDR3 bases: TGCGCCAGCGGGACAGGGCTGAATGAAAAACTGTTTTTT.

This chain links TRBV9 with TRBJ2-3; 8 bases fit TRBD2. V trimming: 4 bases; J trimming: 6 bases; junction bases outside the gene matches: 13. Germline-derived CDR1 and CDR2 are SGDLS and YYNGEE. CDR3 size: 16 residues. CDR3 nucleotide sequence: TGTGCCAGCAGCCACCCAGGGGCGGGGGGCCTGGATACGCAGTATTTT. Translation gives CASSHPGAGGLDTQYF.

This rearrangement joins TRBV5-1 to TRBJ1-1, with TRBD1 matching over 10 bases. Per the germline V gene, CDR1 is SGHRS and CDR2 is YFSETQ. Unmatched junction bases numbered 6, after V lost 0 bases and J lost 4 bases. This CDR3 is 16 amino acids long. As DNA, the CDR3 is TGCGCCAGCAGCTTGGCCGACAGGGGGCGATTCACTGAAGCTTTCTTT. Encoded protein: CASSLADRGRFTEAFF.

V and J are TRBV7-9 and TRBJ1-6; D might be TRBD1 (6 bases). Per the germline V gene, CDR1 is SEHNR and CDR2 is FQNEAQ (reference sequence). The length of the CDR3 is 15 residues. V gave up 0 bases and J gave up 7 bases, with 10 bases separating them. CDR3 sequence: CASSLAGQGNSPLHF. The CDR3 DNA is TGTGCCAGCAGCTTAGCGGGGCAGGGGAATTCACCCCTCCACTTT. Based on the CDR3 plus reference TRBV7-9 and TRBJ1-6, the full variable domain is DTGVSQNPRHKITKRGQNVTFRCDPISEHNRLYWYRQTLGQGPEFLTYFQNEAQLEKSRLLSDRFSAERPKGSFSTLEIQRTEQGDSAMYLCASSLAGQGNSPLHFGNGTRLTVT.

In its sample, this clone was seen many times. The V gene is TRBV24-1, the J gene TRBJ2-5; D is unclear. V was pared by 7 bases and J by 3 bases, with 11 bases between. Germline loops: CDR1 KGHDR, CDR2 SFDVKD. The CDR3 extends over 13 amino acids. In DNA, the CDR3 is TGTGCCACCAGCGACTGGAGTAAAGAGACCCAGTACTTC. It is translated as CATSDWSKETQYF.

This sequence joins TRBV18 and TRBJ2-3; 8 bases line up with TRBD2. J gave up 5 bases and V 2 bases, and 6 bases lay outside the gene matches. CDR3 length: 15 amino acids. Germline V gene sequence: CDR1 KGHSH, CDR2 LQKENI. The DNA for the CDR3 is TGTGCCAGCTCACCAACAGCGGGGGCAAGAGATACGCAGTATTTT. The encoded protein is CASSPTAGARDTQYF.